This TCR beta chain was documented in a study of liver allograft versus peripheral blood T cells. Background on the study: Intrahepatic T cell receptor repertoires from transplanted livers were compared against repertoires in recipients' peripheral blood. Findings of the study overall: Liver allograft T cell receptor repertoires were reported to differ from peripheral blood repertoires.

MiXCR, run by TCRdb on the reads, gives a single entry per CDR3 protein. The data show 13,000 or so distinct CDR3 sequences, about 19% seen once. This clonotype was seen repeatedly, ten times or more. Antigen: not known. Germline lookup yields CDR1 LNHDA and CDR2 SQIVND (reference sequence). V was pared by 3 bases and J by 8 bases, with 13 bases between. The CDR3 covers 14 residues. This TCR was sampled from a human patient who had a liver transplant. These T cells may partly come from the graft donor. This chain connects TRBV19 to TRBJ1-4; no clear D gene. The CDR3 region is CASSIRTTGEKLFF. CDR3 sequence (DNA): TGTGCCAGTAGTATCCGAACGACGGGAGAAAAACTGTTTTTT.